The clone carrying this T cell receptor (beta chain) was counted between two and nine times. What it binds is unknown. V was shortened by 3 bases and J by 5 bases, with 15 bases between the two germline ends. The germline V gene encodes CDR1 SGDLS and CDR2 YYNGEE. The CDR3 spans 14 residues. This record belongs to a study of T cells in Graves' hyperthyroidism and ophthalmopathy. Study-level points and caveats: Most thyroid clonotypes expanded above 0.001 were also detected in blood. Median prediction lead before ophthalmopathy onset was around seven months with the model. Stable hyperthyroidism was separated from ophthalmopathy by a model based on 13 V-J features.

TCR beta CDR3 region amplification was performed from RNA transcripts. HTBI primers were employed in a first-round RT-PCR of the TCR CDR3. TCRdb independently ran MiXCR on the multiplex PCR reads; one entry per CDR3 protein. The repertoire holds around 520,000 distinct CDR3 sequences, with approximately 25% as singletons. Sequencing was carried out using blood. The rearrangement uses TRBV9 and TRBJ2-7; tentatively, D is TRBD1 (6 bases). The sequence came from a woman in her twenties or thirties with Graves' ophthalmopathy. Written as DNA, the CDR3 is TGTGCCAGCAGCGCCGAAACAGGGATACACGAGCAGTACTTC. It specifies CASSAETGIHEQYF.